One sample yielded the 15 T cell receptor beta chains listed below, sequenced in a study of blood T cell repertoires in COVID-19. Sequencing used immunoSEQ multiplex PCR; TCRdb keeps in-frame clones, though not all of them. This sample has fewer than 250,000 clones, with less than 90% found just once. Material for sequencing was PBMCs or T cells enriched from blood (not recorded which). The receptors come from a woman between 40 and 55 years old who had recovered from COVID-19.

This rearrangement joins TRBV11-2 to TRBJ2-7; a weak D match, TRBD1 (6 bases). CDR3 size: 13 residues. Germline CDR1 reads SGHAT; CDR2 reads FQNNGV. Trimming cost V 5 bases and J 1 base, with 9 bases left between them. This CDR3 is CASSPDRSYEQYV. The DNA for the CDR3 is TGTGCCAGCAGCCCAGACAGGTCCTACGAGCAGTACGTC.

The chain links TRBV6-5 to TRBJ1-5, with a possible D match to TRBD1 (5 bases). This CDR3 comprises 15 residues. Per the germline V gene, CDR1 is MNHEY and CDR2 is SVGAGI. Trimming left V 7 bases short and J 5 bases short, with 18 bases between. This chain's CDR3 is CASTGGGRDDQPQHF. The CDR3 coding sequence is TGTGCCAGCACTGGGGGAGGGAGGGACGATCAGCCCCAGCATTTT.

This clone was seen only a few times. This chain links TRBV28 with TRBJ2-1, with D tentatively TRBD2 (6 bases). The V gene's germline CDR1 is MDHEN and CDR2 SYDVKM. The ends were cut back, 4 bases at V and 10 bases at J, with 17 bases in the middle. The CDR3 has 14 amino acids. The CDR3: CASSSGLTRREQFF. For the CDR3, the DNA is TGTGCCAGCAGTTCGGGACTCACGCGACGAGAGCAGTTCTTC.

V gene TRBV5-6 combines with J gene TRBJ1-5; D perhaps matches TRBD1 (5 bases). This CDR3 has 16 amino acids. The V gene's germline CDR1 is SGHDT and CDR2 YYEEEE. Trimming took 1 base from V and 1 from J, leaving 12 bases between them. The CDR3 loop is CASSLSGGWSNQPQHF. In DNA, the CDR3 is TGTGCCAGCAGCTTGAGCGGGGGATGGAGCAATCAGCCCCAGCATTTT.

V gene TRBV3-1 (or the pseudogene TRBV3-2) combines with J gene TRBJ2-7, with a possible D match to TRBD1 (6 bases). V gave up 0 bases and J gave up 5 bases, with 17 bases separating them. CDR1 and CDR2 from the germline V gene are LGHDT and YNNKEL (reference sequence). The CDR3 length is 16 residues. CDR3 sequence (DNA): TGTGCCAGCAGCCAAGAGTCGCTAGCAGGGGACCACGAGCAGTACTTC. Amino acids: CASSQESLAGDHEQYF.

This chain uses TRBV5-1 with TRBJ2-7, with D possibly being TRBD1 (6 bases). Germline V gene lookup returns CDR1 SGHRS and CDR2 YFSETQ. This CDR3 spans 14 amino acids. V lost 0 bases, J lost 3 bases, and 10 bases lay in between. This CDR3 reads CASSLEGDGYEQYF. CDR3 bases: TGCGCCAGCAGCTTGGAGGGGGACGGCTACGAGCAGTACTTC.

To note about this clone: The identical CDR3 is also encoded by other nucleotide sequences in the sample. The chain employs TRBV12-5 and TRBJ2-3; weak D call: TRBD1 (6 bases). Germline lookup yields CDR1 LGHNT and CDR2 FRNRAP. With 1 base removed from V and 3 bases from J, the gap between germline ends came to 8 bases. The CDR3 consists of 14 residues. Here the CDR3 DNA reads TGTGCTAGTGGTTTGGGCCAGGGGACAGATACGCAGTATTTT. It encodes CASGLGQGTDTQYF.

This clone was recorded a few times. The chain links TRBV4-1 to TRBJ2-4, with 10 bases aligning to TRBD2. Germline V gene lookup returns CDR1 MGHRA and CDR2 YSYEKL. J lost 0 bases, V lost 1 base, and 9 bases had no gene match. The CDR3 is 19 residues long. The CDR3 DNA reads TGCGCCAGCAGCCAAGGGGAGCGGGAGGGAATCCTAGCCAAAAACATTCAGTACTTC. Its protein is CASSQGEREGILAKNIQYF.

The chain is built from TRBV4-3 and TRBJ1-6; D is unresolved. Trimming stripped 0 bases from V and 8 bases from J, with 5 bases between. Germline V gives CDR1 LGHNA, CDR2 YSLEER. CDR3 length equals 13 residues. The CDR3 sequence: CASSQERDSPLHF. CDR3 in DNA: TGCGCCAGCAGCCAAGAGAGGGATTCACCCCTCCACTTT.

The chain recombines TRBV28 with TRBJ1-2, with D perhaps TRBD1 (5 bases). The CDR3 runs 13 residues. The germline V gene encodes CDR1 MDHEN and CDR2 SYDVKM. The V gene lost 3 bases and the J gene lost 1 base, with 6 bases spanning the gap. CDR3 sequence reads: CASSLDNNYGYTF. The CDR3 region has the DNA TGTGCCAGCAGTTTGGACAATAACTATGGCTACACCTTC.

The CDR3 DNA sequence: TGTGCCAGCAGCCTCTCTGGGGCCAACGTCCTGACTTTC. Translating it yields CASSLSGANVLTF. The chain is built from TRBV27 and TRBJ2-6; D not resolved. Germline assignment: CDR1 MNHEY and CDR2 SMNVEV (reference sequence). CDR3 length equals 13 residues. V dropped 6 bases and J dropped 0 bases, with 3 bases sitting between them.

The chain recombines TRBV11-3 with TRBJ2-3; TRBD1 matches at 7 bases. The CDR3 spans 16 residues. The trim removed 1 base at V and 2 bases at J, leaving 6 bases unmatched. Germline V gene data show CDR1 as SGHNT and CDR2 as YENEEA. For the CDR3, the DNA is TGTGCCAGCAGCTTAGTTCACAGGGGATTCACAGATACGCAGTATTTT. Translation gives CASSLVHRGFTDTQYF. Combining the CDR3 with reference TRBV11-3 and TRBJ2-3 gives the whole variable domain EAGVVQSPRYKIIEKKQPVAFWCNPISGHNTLYWYLQNLGQGPELLIRYENEEAVDDSQLPKDRFSAERLKGVDSTLKIQPAELGDSAVYLCASSLVHRGFTDTQYFGPGTRLTVL.

This rearrangement joins TRBV3-1 (or the pseudogene TRBV3-2) to TRBJ2-6; D uncertain. Germline CDR1 reads LGHDT; CDR2 reads YNNKEL (reference sequence). The CDR3 covers 17 residues. V lost 0 bases and J lost 0, with 9 bases in between. The chain's CDR3 is CASSQDLTASGANVLTF. The CDR3, as DNA: TGTGCCAGCAGCCAAGATCTCACAGCCTCTGGGGCCAACGTCCTGACTTTC.

In DNA form, the CDR3 reads TGTGCCAGCAGCCCCCGGACAGCTAATTCACCCCTCCACTTT. Translating gives CASSPRTANSPLHF. The chain carries TRBV9 and TRBJ1-6, with a weak D call TRBD1 (6 bases). In germline, CDR1 is SGDLS, CDR2 YYNGEE. The CDR3 extends over 14 amino acids. With 4 bases removed from V and 6 bases from J, the gap between germline ends came to 11 bases.

The V and J genes are TRBV6-5 and TRBJ1-2; D call uncertain. Trimming shortened V by 6 bases and J by 6 bases, and 20 bases separated the two germline ends. Germline V lookup: CDR1 MNHEY, CDR2 SVGAGI. This CDR3 has 15 residues. The CDR3 DNA is TGTGCCAGCAGATCCCCGGGTGTGGGTGTGGATGGCTACACCTTC. This gives the protein CASRSPGVGVDGYTF.